The clone carrying this T cell receptor (beta chain) was detected ten times or more. As yet, its antigen is unknown. These data belong to a study of T-cell memory formation after mild COVID-19. Study context: Most TCR clusters belonged to a single donor. Points from the study as a whole: Clones contracting across day 15 to 85 had a balanced CD4/CD8 profile; later expanding clones leaned CD4+. Within pre-infection memory, some responding clones were found, suggesting cross-reactive memory joined.

The CDR3 has 13 residues. In germline, CDR1 is KGHSH, CDR2 LQKENI. V lost 3 bases and J 8 bases, leaving 14 bases between the germline ends. cDNA libraries for TCR alpha and TCR beta, carrying sample barcodes and UMIs, came from 5'RACE with constant-segment primers. MiXCR, run by TCRdb on the 5' RACE reads, gives a single entry per CDR3 protein. Among approximately 42,000 distinct CDR3 sequences listed, over 6.5% were seen once. This clonotype originated in an adult who had mild COVID-19 (a few samples of this study predate the infection). Cell type and time point are not known. Input material: PBMCs or a T cell subset sorted from them (not recorded which). The genes are TRBV18 and TRBJ2-7, with D possibly TRBD1 on 6 matching bases. In DNA form, the CDR3 reads TGTGCCAGCTCACCGTCCCCAGGGGCTAAGCAGTACTTC. Protein: CASSPSPGAKQYF.